The 17 T cell receptor beta chains given below trace back to one sample, sequenced in a study of T cell responses to AZD1222 COVID-19 vaccine. Measured with immunoSEQ multiplex PCR; TCRdb has only the in-frame clones, and not every one. This sample has some 86,000 clones; 90% occur once, and the top ten carry around 5.8%. This material consisted of peripheral blood, taken 28 days after the second AZD1222 dose. The receptors stem from an adult who received the AZD1222 COVID-19 vaccine.

V is TRBV4-1 and J is TRBJ2-3, with 7 bases lining up with TRBD2. Germline V gene lookup returns CDR1 MGHRA and CDR2 YSYEKL. J lost 2 bases, V lost 4 bases, and 9 bases had no gene match. This CDR3 is built from 16 residues. The CDR3 spells CASSRSAGRYTDTQYF. CDR3 bases: TGCGCCAGCAGCCGATCAGCGGGACGGTACACAGATACGCAGTATTTT.

The chain uses TRBV5-1 and TRBJ1-1, with D perhaps matching TRBD1 (5 bases). Germline CDR1 reads SGHRS; CDR2 reads YFSETQ. This CDR3 region has 16 residues. V was pared by 1 base and J by 1 base, with 14 bases between. The CDR3 region has the DNA TGCGCCAGCAGCTTGACGCCGAGACAGCAGAACACTGAAGCTTTCTTT. It codes for CASSLTPRQQNTEAFF. The complete variable domain, with remaining parts taken from reference TRBV5-1 and TRBJ1-1, reads KAGVTQTPRYLIKTRGQQVTLSCSPISGHRSVSWYQQTPGQGLQFLFEYFSETQRNKGNFPGRFSGRQFSNSRSEMNVSTLELGDSALYLCASSLTPRQQNTEAFFGQGTRLTVV.

This chain uses TRBV19 with TRBJ2-7, with 9 bases identical to TRBD1. Germline V gives CDR1 LNHDA, CDR2 SQIVND (reference sequence). Unmatched junction bases numbered 8, after V lost 7 bases and J lost 4 bases. The CDR3 consists of 14 residues. The CDR3 DNA reads TGTGCCAGTAAGGACAGGACAGGGGCGTACGAGCAGTACTTC. Protein: CASKDRTGAYEQYF.

This clone has just a few counts. The rearrangement joins TRBV30 to TRBJ1-3; no reliable D call. CDR1 is GTSNPN, CDR2 SVGIG, per germline (reference sequence). The CDR3 consists of 12 residues. The V end lost 2 bases, the J end lost 0 bases, and 2 bases lay between the germline ends. DNA for the CDR3: TGTGCCTGGAGTTTCTCTGGAAACACCATATATTTT. As protein: CAWSFSGNTIYF.

The rearrangement joins TRBV5-6 to TRBJ2-2; 9 bases are shared with TRBD1. The length of the CDR3 is 16 residues. Germline lookup yields CDR1 SGHDT and CDR2 YYEEEE. The ends lost 2 bases at V and 4 bases at J; junction bases unmatched: 6. DNA of the CDR3: TGTGCCAGCAGCTTTAATGACAGGGGGTTCACCGGGGAGCTGTTTTTT. Its protein product is CASSFNDRGFTGELFF.

The chain carries TRBV19 and TRBJ1-2, with unresolved D. There are 14 residues in the CDR3. The germline V gene encodes CDR1 LNHDA and CDR2 SQIVND (reference sequence). V lost 7 bases, J lost 5 bases, and 17 bases lay in between. CDR3 loop: CASNLTRRAYGYTF. The CDR3 DNA sequence: TGTGCCAGTAACTTGACCAGGAGAGCGTATGGCTACACCTTC.

This clone was found once. The chain joins TRBV18 to TRBJ1-1; D uncertain. Germline CDR1 reads KGHSH; CDR2 reads LQKENI. V was clipped by 3 bases and J by 0 bases, with 5 bases between them. The CDR3 runs 13 residues. The CDR3 here is CASSPEVNTEAFF. The DNA for the CDR3 is TGTGCCAGCTCACCTGAGGTGAACACTGAAGCTTTCTTT.

The chain couples TRBV4-1 to TRBJ1-5; TRBD1 is a possible D gene (5 bases). V lost 0 bases to trimming and J lost 3 bases, with 15 bases between them. Germline V gene sequence: CDR1 MGHRA, CDR2 YSYEKL. CDR3 length: 17 amino acids. The CDR3 sequence: CASSQDVVRAVNQPQHF. The CDR3 DNA follows: TGCGCCAGCAGCCAAGATGTGGTCAGGGCGGTCAATCAGCCCCAGCATTTT.

This clone occurred once. The chain joins TRBV2 to TRBJ1-3; possibly TRBD1 for D (5 bases). Germline values: CDR1 SNHLY, CDR2 FYNNEI. The CDR3 is 16 amino acids. V dropped 5 bases and J dropped 0 bases, with 14 bases sitting between them. The CDR3 loop is CASSFRQPSSGNTIYF. CDR3 coding DNA: TGTGCCAGCAGTTTCAGACAGCCGAGCTCTGGAAACACCATATATTTT.

This chain connects TRBV7-3 to TRBJ2-2; D is unclear. Germline V lookup: CDR1 SGHTA, CDR2 FQGTGA. There are 15 residues in the CDR3. Trimming took off 2 bases at V and 1 base at J, with 8 bases between the two ends. The chain's CDR3 is CASSLDSRNTGELFF. The CDR3, as DNA: TGTGCCAGCAGCTTAGATAGCCGGAACACCGGGGAGCTGTTTTTT.

About this clone itself: One end of the junction varies from germline; a read error may be responsible. This chain links TRBV7-7 with TRBJ2-2; D is unclear. Germline V gives CDR1 SSHAT, CDR2 FNYEAQ (reference sequence). CDR3 length: 12 amino acids. CDR3 sequence: CASRQNTGELFF. DNA of the CDR3: TGTGCTAGCAGGCAGAACACCGGGGAGCTGTTTTTT.

V gene TRBV3-1 (or the pseudogene TRBV3-2) combines with J gene TRBJ1-6, with D tentatively TRBD1 (5 bases). With 1 base removed from V and 17 bases from J, the gap between germline ends came to 12 bases. This CDR3 has 12 amino acids. The germline gives CDR1 LGHDT, CDR2 YNNKEL (reference sequence). The CDR3 DNA is TGTGCCAGCAGCCAAGCGGGACGGGGGGTCCACTTT. This encodes CASSQAGRGVHF.

This clone showed up just once. J is TRBJ1-2 and V is TRBV20-1; D is perhaps TRBD1 (5 bases). V was shortened by 4 bases and J by 2 bases, with 5 bases between the two germline ends. CDR1 and CDR2 (germline): DFQATT, SNEGSKA (reference sequence). The CDR3 totals 11 residues. The DNA for the CDR3 is TGCAGTGCTACAGGGAACTATGGCTACACCTTC. Residues: CSATGNYGYTF.

V usage is TRBV19 and J usage is TRBJ1-5; 7 bases are a match to TRBD1. CDR3 length: 15 residues. V lost 5 bases to trimming and J lost 5 bases; unmatched junction nucleotides: 9. Germline V gives CDR1 LNHDA, CDR2 SQIVND (reference sequence). CDR3 in amino acids: CASSLRTTGDQPQHF. The CDR3 nucleotides read TGTGCCAGTAGTTTGCGAACAACAGGGGATCAGCCCCAGCATTTT.

The chain links TRBV6-1 to TRBJ1-2; D remains unclear. In germline, CDR1 is MNHNS, CDR2 SASEGT. The CDR3 totals 11 residues. The ends were cut back, 1 base at V and 7 bases at J, with 4 bases in the middle. DNA of the CDR3: TGTGCCAGCAGTGAAGGGATTGGCTACACCTTC. It encodes CASSEGIGYTF.

The genes are TRBV18 and TRBJ1-3, with TRBD1 as a possible D gene (6 bases). This CDR3 has 16 residues. CDR1 KGHSH and CDR2 LQKENI come from the germline V gene. Trimming pared 6 bases from V and 0 bases from J, leaving 15 bases between. The CDR3 region has the DNA TGTGCCAGCTCTCTGTTGGACAGAAACTCTGGAAACACCATATATTTT. As protein: CASSLLDRNSGNTIYF.

V and J are TRBV4-2 and TRBJ2-6; possibly TRBD2 for D (5 bases). Deletions cut 1 base from V and 1 base from J, with 17 bases between. Germline V gene sequence: CDR1 LGHNA, CDR2 YNFKEQ. This CDR3 has 19 amino acids. The CDR3 loop reads CASSQVLAARVSGANVLTF. CDR3 sequence (DNA): TGTGCCAGCAGCCAAGTTCTGGCAGCGAGGGTGTCTGGGGCCAACGTCCTGACTTTC.